What follows are 23 T cell receptor beta chains derived from one specimen sequenced in a study of CD8+ T cells in alopecia areata. Reverse transcription of extracted RNA yielded cDNA, which provided the sequencing template. Assay used: immunoSEQ multiplex PCR; TCRdb lists only in-frame clones, some missing. The sample shows under 130,000 clones, 65% to 90% of them seen only once. The treatment: oral pan-JAK inhibitor, 5-10 mg twice daily. The source material was CD8+ T cells sorted from blood, sampled at roughly week 30, from a patient treated with tofacitinib. The receptors originated from a human donor with alopecia areata.

In its sample, this clone was seen a few times. V is TRBV23-1 and J is TRBJ2-1, with D unclear. TRBV23-1 falls under the ORF class, with uncertain function. V lost 2 bases and J 4 bases, leaving 6 bases between the germline ends. This CDR3 is 13 amino acids long. The CDR3 DNA sequence: TGCGCCAGCAGTCAACTGGGTTACAATGAGCAGTTCTTC. This codes for CASSQLGYNEQFF.

The table lists this clone with a count of one. The chain joins TRBV2 to TRBJ2-6; the match to TRBD1 covers 11 bases. Trimming took 5 bases from V and 0 from J; bases not matched to a gene: 6. Germline V gene sequence: CDR1 SNHLY, CDR2 FYNNEI. This CDR3 has 18 amino acids. The CDR3 protein is CASSHRDRGTSGANVLTF. The CDR3 DNA reads TGTGCCAGCAGTCACCGGGACAGGGGGACCTCTGGGGCCAACGTCCTGACTTTC.

The chain has TRBV11-2 and TRBJ2-7; 7 bases agree with TRBD1. Germline CDR1 reads SGHAT; CDR2 reads FQNNGV. The CDR3 consists of 13 residues. V shed 7 bases and J 2 bases; nucleotides not matched to a gene: 5. The CDR3 DNA reads as TGTGCCAGCATCCCAACAGGGGCCTACGAGCAGTACTTC. Protein sequence: CASIPTGAYEQYF.

The chain recombines TRBV29-1 with TRBJ1-1; D possibly corresponds to TRBD1 (6 bases). This CDR3 has 13 residues. V was shortened by 5 bases and J by 1 base, with 11 bases between the two germline ends. Germline V gene data show CDR1 as SQVTM and CDR2 as ANQGSEA. CDR3 sequence reads: CSVLGGTNTEAFF. The CDR3 DNA is TGCAGCGTTTTGGGGGGCACGAACACTGAAGCTTTCTTT. Drawing the rest from reference TRBV29-1 and TRBJ1-1, the complete variable domain is SAVISQKPSRDICQRGTSLTIQCQVDSQVTMMFWYRQQPGQSLTLIATANQGSEATYESGFVIDKFPISRPNLTFSTLTVSNMSPEDSSIYLCSVLGGTNTEAFFGQGTRLTVV.

This chain uses TRBV6-1 with TRBJ2-3; D is uncertain. Germline CDR1 and CDR2: MNHNS and SASEGT. V lost 1 base, J lost 2 bases, and 16 bases lay in between. The CDR3 extends over 17 amino acids. CDR3 nucleotides: TGTGCCAGCAGTGAAGAGAAGGGCCTGAGAGCCACAGATACGCAGTATTTT. Encoded protein: CASSEEKGLRATDTQYF.

The V gene is TRBV30, the J gene TRBJ2-1; 11 bases agree with TRBD2. V lost 0 bases to trimming and J lost 2 bases; unmatched junction nucleotides: 3. The germline V gene encodes CDR1 GTSNPN and CDR2 SVGIG (reference sequence). The CDR3 is 16 residues long. CDR3 coding DNA: TGTGCCTGGAGTGTACGACTAGCGGGGACCTACAATGAGCAGTTCTTC. Its protein product is CAWSVRLAGTYNEQFF.

This rearrangement joins TRBV29-1 to TRBJ2-1; 12 nucleotides line up with TRBD2. CDR3 length: 15 amino acids. In germline, CDR1 is SQVTM, CDR2 ANQGSEA. V shed 7 bases, J shed 3 bases, and the junction held 7 bases outside the gene matches. The CDR3 region has the DNA TGCAGCGCCACGGGACTAGCGGGCGTCTACAATGAGCAGTTCTTC. Protein product: CSATGLAGVYNEQFF.

This sequence joins TRBV7-9 and TRBJ2-7, with unresolved D. The CDR3 is 16 amino acids. The germline CDR1 and CDR2 sequences are SEHNR and FQNEAQ (reference sequence). Trimming removed 1 base at V and 0 bases at J, with 13 bases between. The CDR3 loop is CASSLEGYGNSYEQYF. DNA of the CDR3: TGTGCCAGCAGCTTAGAAGGGTATGGCAACTCCTACGAGCAGTACTTC.

The CDR3 here is CASSLRDTRTDTQYF. The CDR3, as DNA: TGTGCCAGCAGTTTACGGGACACCCGCACAGATACGCAGTATTTT. The chain joins TRBV27 to TRBJ2-3; TRBD1 is a possible D gene (6 bases). Germline loops: CDR1 MNHEY, CDR2 SMNVEV (reference sequence). The CDR3 spans 15 residues. Trimming pared 2 bases from V and 1 base from J, leaving 10 bases between.

The rearrangement links TRBV7-9 to TRBJ1-5; 7 bases are a match to TRBD1. Germline trimming cut 5 bases from V and 3 bases from J; bases unmatched to any gene: 7. The germline V gene encodes CDR1 SEHNR and CDR2 FQNEAQ (reference sequence). The CDR3 is made up of 15 amino acids. This CDR3 reads CASSDDRDYNQPQHF. CDR3 sequence (DNA): TGTGCCAGCAGCGACGACAGGGATTACAATCAGCCCCAGCATTTT. Variable domain in full (rest from reference TRBV7-9 and TRBJ1-5): DTGVSQNPRHKITKRGQNVTFRCDPISEHNRLYWYRQTLGQGPEFLTYFQNEAQLEKSRLLSDRFSAERPKGSFSTLEIQRTEQGDSAMYLCASSDDRDYNQPQHFGDGTRLSIL.

The chain joins TRBV2 to TRBJ2-1; D uncertain. Germline values: CDR1 SNHLY, CDR2 FYNNEI. Trimming shortened V by 8 bases and J by 5 bases, and 13 bases separated the two germline ends. The CDR3 spans 13 residues. This chain's CDR3 is CASPMVRNNEQFF. The CDR3 DNA is TGTGCCAGCCCGATGGTCCGTAACAATGAGCAGTTCTTC.

This chain links TRBV9 with TRBJ2-7; 9 nucleotides line up with TRBD1. Germline values: CDR1 SGDLS, CDR2 YYNGEE. The length of the CDR3 is 16 residues. V was clipped by 4 bases and J by 3 bases; unmatched bases: 11. Here the CDR3 reads CASSTHPDRGYYEQYF. As DNA, the CDR3 is TGTGCCAGCAGCACACACCCCGACAGGGGGTACTACGAGCAGTACTTC.

This chain uses TRBV10-3 with TRBJ2-7; TRBD2 aligns across 11 bases. CDR3 length: 18 residues. V lost 0 bases, J lost 4 bases, and 11 bases stayed unmatched. Germline values: CDR1 ENHRY, CDR2 SYGVKD. CDR3 bases: TGTGCCATCAGTGAGTCTTTGGCTAGCGGGAGGATAAGTTACGAGCAGTACTTC. This gives the protein CAISESLASGRISYEQYF.

V and J are TRBV7-9 and TRBJ2-7; no clear D. Germline V gene data show CDR1 as SEHNR and CDR2 as FQNEAQ (reference sequence). Trimming pared 1 base from V and 6 bases from J, leaving 7 bases between. There are 12 residues in the CDR3. Written as DNA, the CDR3 is TGTGCCAGCAGCTTAGGAGGTCTCGAGCAGTACTTC. Its protein product is CASSLGGLEQYF. The variable domain in full, completed from reference TRBV7-9 and TRBJ2-7, reads DTGVSQNPRHKITKRGQNVTFRCDPISEHNRLYWYRQTLGQGPEFLTYFQNEAQLEKSRLLSDRFSAERPKGSFSTLEIQRTEQGDSAMYLCASSLGGLEQYFGPGTRLTVT.

This sequence joins TRBV27 and TRBJ2-1; TRBD2 matches 11 bases. The J segment lost 9 bases and the V segment lost 8 bases, leaving 15 bases of the junction unmatched. Germline V gene data show CDR1 as MNHEY and CDR2 as SMNVEV (reference sequence). CDR3 length equals 16 residues. CDR3 amino acids: CASLQGSGRALREQFF. CDR3 coding DNA: TGTGCCAGCCTACAGGGTAGCGGGAGGGCCTTGCGTGAGCAGTTCTTC.

The CDR3 is CASSYGGGVIQYF. For the CDR3, the DNA is TGTGCCAGCAGTTACGGTGGTGGCGTCATTCAGTACTTC. J is TRBJ2-4 and V is TRBV6-7, with D unclear. TRBV6-7 is noted as an ORF with a role that remains uncertain. Trimming removed 2 bases at V and 9 bases at J, with 11 bases between. The CDR3 has 13 residues.

The V call is TRBV27, the J call TRBJ2-1, with D possibly TRBD2 on 7 matching bases. The V end was cut by 5 bases, the J end by 5 bases, with 19 bases between. The CDR3 has 16 amino acids. The germline gives CDR1 MNHEY, CDR2 SMNVEV (reference sequence). CDR3 loop: CASSPGGGLFDNEQFF. CDR3 nucleotide sequence: TGTGCCAGCAGTCCTGGGGGGGGGCTTTTCGACAATGAGCAGTTCTTC.

This chain connects TRBV27 to TRBJ1-6; no firm D call. CDR1 and CDR2 (germline): MNHEY, SMNVEV (reference sequence). Between the trimmed V and J ends, which lost 7 bases and 7 bases, there was a span of 11 bases. The CDR3 totals 13 residues. The CDR3 DNA reads TGTGCCAGCATGTTCTATCCGAATTCACCCCTCCACTTT. Translating it yields CASMFYPNSPLHF.

The CDR3 bases are TGCGCCAGCAGCCTAACCTCTAGCGACCAAGAGACCCAGTACTTC. It specifies CASSLTSSDQETQYF. The genes are TRBV4-1 and TRBJ2-5; TRBD2 is a possible D gene (6 bases). This CDR3 is built from 15 residues. V was trimmed by 4 bases and J by 0 bases, leaving 12 bases between them. In germline, CDR1 is MGHRA, CDR2 YSYEKL.

The V and J genes are TRBV15 and TRBJ2-2; D is perhaps TRBD2 (6 bases). This CDR3 comprises 18 residues. V was trimmed by 0 bases and J by 7 bases, leaving 21 bases between them. Germline V gene data show CDR1 as LNHNV and CDR2 as YYDKDF (reference sequence). The CDR3 region is CATSRDFGRGSLYGELFF. The CDR3 DNA sequence: TGTGCCACCAGCAGAGATTTCGGGCGGGGTAGTTTATACGGGGAGCTGTTTTTT.

V and J are TRBV19 and TRBJ2-7, with TRBD2 matching 10 bases. Germline V CDR1 and CDR2: LNHDA, SQIVND (reference sequence). CDR3 size: 15 residues. Germline trimming cut 3 bases from V and 4 bases from J; bases unmatched to any gene: 6. The CDR3 is CASSIRWTSGYEQYF. In DNA, the CDR3 is TGTGCCAGTAGTATTCGGTGGACTAGCGGATACGAGCAGTACTTC.

This clone was seen just once. The chain links TRBV29-1 to TRBJ1-2; D gene ambiguous. CDR1 is SQVTM and CDR2 is ANQGSEA in the germline V gene. The CDR3 is 12 amino acids. V was cut by 1 base and J by 8 bases, with 11 bases left in between. CDR3 nucleotides: TGCAGCGTTGAAGCCACAGTGGGAGGCTACACCTTC. Its translation is CSVEATVGGYTF.

The V gene is TRBV9, the J gene TRBJ2-5; 7 nucleotides align to TRBD2. The CDR3 is 18 residues long. V lost 0 bases, J lost 2 bases, and 13 bases stayed unmatched. The germline V gene has CDR1 SGDLS and CDR2 YYNGEE. The CDR3 DNA is TGTGCCAGCAGCGTAGCGGGAGGAGTAGGGCAGATACAAGAGACCCAGTACTTC. This sequence encodes CASSVAGGVGQIQETQYF.